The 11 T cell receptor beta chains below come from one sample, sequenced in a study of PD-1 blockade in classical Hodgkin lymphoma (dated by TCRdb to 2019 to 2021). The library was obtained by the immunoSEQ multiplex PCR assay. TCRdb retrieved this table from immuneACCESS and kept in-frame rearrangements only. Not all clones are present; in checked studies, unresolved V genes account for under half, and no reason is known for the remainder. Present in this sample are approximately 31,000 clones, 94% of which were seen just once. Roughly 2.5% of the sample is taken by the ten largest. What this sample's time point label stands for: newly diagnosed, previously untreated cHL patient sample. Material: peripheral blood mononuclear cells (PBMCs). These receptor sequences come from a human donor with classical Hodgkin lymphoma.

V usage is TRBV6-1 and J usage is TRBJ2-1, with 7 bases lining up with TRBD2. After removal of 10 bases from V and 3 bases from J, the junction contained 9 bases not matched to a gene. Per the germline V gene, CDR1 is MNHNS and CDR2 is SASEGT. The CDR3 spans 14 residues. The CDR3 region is CATSRAGVYNEQFF. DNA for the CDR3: TGTGCCACCTCTAGGGCGGGAGTCTACAATGAGCAGTTCTTC.

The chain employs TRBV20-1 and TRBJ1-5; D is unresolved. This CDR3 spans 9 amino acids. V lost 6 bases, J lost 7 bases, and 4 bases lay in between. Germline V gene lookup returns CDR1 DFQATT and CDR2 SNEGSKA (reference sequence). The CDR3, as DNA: TGCAGTGCAGGACAGCCCCAGCATTTT. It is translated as CSAGQPQHF.

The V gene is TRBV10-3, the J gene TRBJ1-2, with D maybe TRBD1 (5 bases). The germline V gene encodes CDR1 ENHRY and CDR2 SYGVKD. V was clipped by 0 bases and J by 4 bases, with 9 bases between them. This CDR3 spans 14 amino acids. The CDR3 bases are TGTGCCATCAGTGAGTCTGGGGACGGCTATGGCTACACCTTC. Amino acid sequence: CAISESGDGYGYTF.

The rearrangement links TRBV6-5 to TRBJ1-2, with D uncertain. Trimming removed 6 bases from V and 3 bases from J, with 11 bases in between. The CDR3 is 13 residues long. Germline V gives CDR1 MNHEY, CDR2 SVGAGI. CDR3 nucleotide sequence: TGTGCCAGCAGCCCAAACAGAGACTATGGCTACACCTTC. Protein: CASSPNRDYGYTF.

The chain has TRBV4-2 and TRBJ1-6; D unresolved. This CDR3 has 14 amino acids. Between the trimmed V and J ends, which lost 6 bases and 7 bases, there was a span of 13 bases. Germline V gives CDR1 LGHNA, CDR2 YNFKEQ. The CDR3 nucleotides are TGTGCCAGCAGACGCAGTACAGCGAATTCACCCCTCCACTTT. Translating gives CASRRSTANSPLHF.

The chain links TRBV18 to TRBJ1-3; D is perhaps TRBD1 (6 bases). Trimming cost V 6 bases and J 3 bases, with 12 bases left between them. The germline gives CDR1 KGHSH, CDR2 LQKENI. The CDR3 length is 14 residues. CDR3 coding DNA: TGTGCCAGCTCGGCACAGGGCAATGGAAACACCATATATTTT. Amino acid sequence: CASSAQGNGNTIYF.

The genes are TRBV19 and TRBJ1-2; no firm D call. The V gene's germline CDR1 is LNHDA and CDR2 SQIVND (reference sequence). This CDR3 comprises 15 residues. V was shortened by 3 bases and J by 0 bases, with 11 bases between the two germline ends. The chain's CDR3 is CASSIWVGANYGYTF. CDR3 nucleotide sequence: TGTGCCAGTAGTATCTGGGTCGGGGCTAACTATGGCTACACCTTC.

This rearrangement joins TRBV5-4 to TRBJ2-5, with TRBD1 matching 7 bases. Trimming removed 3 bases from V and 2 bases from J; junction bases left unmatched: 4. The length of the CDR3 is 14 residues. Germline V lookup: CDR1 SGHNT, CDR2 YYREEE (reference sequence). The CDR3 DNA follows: TGTGCCAGCAGCTCGACAGGGCAACAAGAGACCCAGTACTTC. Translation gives CASSSTGQQETQYF.

The CDR3 DNA is TGCGCCAGCAGCCTCTGGACAGGGGCCTTGTACGAGCAGTACTTC. Translating it yields CASSLWTGALYEQYF. V usage is TRBV4-1 and J usage is TRBJ2-7, with TRBD1 matching over 9 bases. The CDR3 extends over 15 amino acids. The V gene's germline CDR1 is MGHRA and CDR2 YSYEKL. J lost 4 bases, V lost 4 bases, and 8 bases had no gene match.

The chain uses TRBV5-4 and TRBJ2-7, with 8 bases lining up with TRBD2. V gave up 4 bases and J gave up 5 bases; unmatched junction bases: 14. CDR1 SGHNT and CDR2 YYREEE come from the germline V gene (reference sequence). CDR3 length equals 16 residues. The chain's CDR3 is CASSPFTSAGGHEQYF. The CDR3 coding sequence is TGTGCCAGCAGCCCCTTCACTAGCGCGGGGGGCCACGAGCAGTACTTC.

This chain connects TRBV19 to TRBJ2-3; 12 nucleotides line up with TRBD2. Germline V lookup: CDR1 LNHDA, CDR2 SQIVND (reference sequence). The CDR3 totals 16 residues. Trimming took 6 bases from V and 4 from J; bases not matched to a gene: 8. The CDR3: CASSRGLAGRADTQYF. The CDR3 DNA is TGTGCCAGTAGCCGAGGACTAGCGGGGAGGGCAGATACGCAGTATTTT.